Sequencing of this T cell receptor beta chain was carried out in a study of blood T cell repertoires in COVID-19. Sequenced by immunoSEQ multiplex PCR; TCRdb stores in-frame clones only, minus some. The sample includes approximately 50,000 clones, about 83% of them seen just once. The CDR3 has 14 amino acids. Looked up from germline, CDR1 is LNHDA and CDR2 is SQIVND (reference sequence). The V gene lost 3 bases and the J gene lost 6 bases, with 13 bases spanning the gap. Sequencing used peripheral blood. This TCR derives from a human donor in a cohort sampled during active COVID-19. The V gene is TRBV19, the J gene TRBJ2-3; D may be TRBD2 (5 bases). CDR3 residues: CASSIPSRRDTQYF. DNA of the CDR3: TGTGCCAGTAGTATCCCTAGCCGTCGCGATACGCAGTATTTT.